The 10 T cell receptor beta chains below all came from one sample that was sequenced in a study of blood T cell repertoires in COVID-19. Clones were read by immunoSEQ multiplex PCR, and TCRdb kept only the in-frame ones, dropping some. The table lists about 160,000 clones, more than 85% of them singletons. The sequenced sample consisted of PBMCs or T cells enriched from blood (not recorded which). All receptors derive from a woman aged 50 to 60 who had recovered from COVID-19.

V is TRBV7-8 and J is TRBJ2-7; D may be TRBD1 (5 bases). CDR3 length: 13 amino acids. Trimming stripped 5 bases from V and 3 bases from J, with 11 bases between. The V gene's germline CDR1 is SGHVS and CDR2 FQNEAQ. The DNA of the CDR3 is TGTGCCAGCAGCATAGGCCAGGGCTACGAGCAGTACTTC. It encodes CASSIGQGYEQYF.

V and J are TRBV5-1 and TRBJ1-1, with D possibly matching TRBD1 (6 bases). The CDR3 contains 14 residues. The V gene lost 2 bases and the J gene lost 8 bases, with 16 bases spanning the gap. In germline, CDR1 is SGHRS, CDR2 YFSETQ. CDR3 loop: CASSFGGTGSEAFF. The DNA for the CDR3 is TGCGCCAGCAGCTTCGGTGGTACAGGGTCAGAAGCTTTCTTT.

The genes are TRBV7-9 and TRBJ2-7, with 9 bases aligning to TRBD2. J gave up 3 bases and V 10 bases, and 4 bases lay outside the gene matches. The CDR3 is made up of 12 amino acids. Germline CDR1 reads SEHNR; CDR2 reads FQNEAQ (reference sequence). This CDR3 is CATGTSSYEQYF. In DNA, the CDR3 is TGTGCCACCGGGACTAGCAGCTACGAGCAGTACTTC.

The chain has TRBV18 and TRBJ2-5; D gene ambiguous. V gave up 2 bases and J gave up 5 bases, with 12 bases separating them. Per the germline V gene, CDR1 is KGHSH and CDR2 is LQKENI. The CDR3 extends over 14 amino acids. The chain's CDR3 is CASSPTTASETQYF. The CDR3 DNA follows: TGTGCCAGCTCACCAACCACCGCGTCGGAGACCCAGTACTTC.

The chain joins TRBV7-9 to TRBJ2-7; 8 nucleotides agree with TRBD2. This CDR3 has 15 amino acids. The V and J ends lost 5 bases and 5 bases, in that order; junction bases with no gene match: 11. Germline loops: CDR1 SEHNR, CDR2 FQNEAQ (reference sequence). The CDR3 nucleotides are TGTGCCAGCAGCAAAAGCGGGAGAGGCCCAAACGAGCAGTACTTC. Translated: CASSKSGRGPNEQYF.

The chain couples TRBV19 to TRBJ2-1; the match to TRBD2 covers 9 bases. The CDR3 is made up of 15 amino acids. Germline assignment: CDR1 LNHDA and CDR2 SQIVND (reference sequence). The V segment lost 3 bases and the J segment 6 bases; nucleotides outside the gene matches: 6. For the CDR3, the DNA is TGTGCCAGTAGTATCTTAGCGGGAGATGTCAATGAGCAGTTCTTC. Its protein product is CASSILAGDVNEQFF.

The chain combines TRBV19 with TRBJ1-5, with D tentatively TRBD1 (5 bases). Germline V CDR1 and CDR2: LNHDA, SQIVND (reference sequence). V lost 3 bases and J 2 bases, leaving 11 bases between the germline ends. This CDR3 contains 15 residues. Here the CDR3 reads CASSMGGIRNQPQHF. For the CDR3, the DNA is TGTGCCAGTAGTATGGGGGGGATCCGCAATCAGCCCCAGCATTTT.

The chain carries TRBV4-3 and TRBJ2-1; 9 positions agree with TRBD2. The CDR3 has 15 residues. CDR1 LGHNA and CDR2 YSLEER come from the germline V gene. Trimming at V came to 5 bases and at J to 1 base, leaving 3 bases not matched to a gene. The CDR3 DNA reads as TGCGCCAGCAGCTCGACTAGCGGTTCCTACAATGAGCAGTTCTTC. This codes for CASSSTSGSYNEQFF.

CDR3 region: CASSRADSPYEQYF. The CDR3 nucleotides read TGTGCCAGCAGCCGGGCCGACAGTCCCTACGAGCAGTACTTC. This chain connects TRBV6-5 to TRBJ2-7; tentative D call: TRBD1 (5 bases). The germline gives CDR1 MNHEY, CDR2 SVGAGI. Trimming stripped 6 bases from V and 2 bases from J, with 14 bases between. The CDR3 is 14 amino acids.

This clone was detected only a few times. The V and J genes are TRBV7-8 and TRBJ2-7; 9 bases are shared with TRBD1. The CDR3 loop spans 14 amino acids. Germline CDR1 SGHVS, CDR2 FQNEAQ. With 6 bases clipped from V and 3 bases from J, the junction kept 6 bases outside the gene matches. The CDR3 region is CASRLLGQGYEQYF. CDR3 in DNA: TGTGCCAGCAGACTCCTGGGACAGGGCTACGAGCAGTACTTC. Variable domain in full (rest from reference TRBV7-8 and TRBJ2-7): GAGVSQSPRYKVAKRGQDVALRCDPISGHVSLFWYQQALGQGPEFLTYFQNEAQLDKSGLPSDRFFAERPEGSVSTLKIQRTQQEDSAVYLCASRLLGQGYEQYFGPGTRLTVT.